What follows are 20 T cell receptor beta chains derived from one specimen sequenced in a study of shared clonotypes between healthy human individuals. Clones were sequenced by immunoSEQ multiplex PCR, and TCRdb holds only the in-frame ones, with some missing. The sample includes around 2.1 million clones, roughly 91% of them seen just once. Naive CD8 cells, CD45RO-negative and positively selected for CCR7, excluded terminally differentiated effector memory CD45RA+ cells. The sequenced sample was naive CD8+ T cells from PBMCs. The receptors were gathered from a man between 18 and 35 years old in good health. Some clones in this sample may be carry-over from other donors' samples.

The chain's CDR3 is CASPDRTLSRDTQYF. In nucleotides, the CDR3 is TGCGCCAGCCCGGACAGGACTTTGTCTAGGGATACGCAGTATTTT. The chain joins TRBV10-1 to TRBJ2-3; 7 bases map to TRBD1. J lost 6 bases, V lost 8 bases, and 14 bases had no gene match. The length of the CDR3 is 15 residues. Germline loops: CDR1 WNHNN, CDR2 SYGVQD (reference sequence).

The gene calls are TRBV7-8 and TRBJ2-1, with 10 bases lining up with TRBD2. The CDR3 totals 17 residues. CDR1 is SGHVS, CDR2 FQNEAQ, per germline. The V and J ends lost 0 bases and 4 bases, in that order; junction bases with no gene match: 6. The chain's CDR3 is CASSLASGTSAYNEQFF. In DNA, the CDR3 is TGTGCCAGCAGCTTAGCTTCCGGGACTAGCGCATACAATGAGCAGTTCTTC.

The chain uses TRBV27 and TRBJ2-6; TRBD2 matches at 7 bases. CDR1 and CDR2 from the germline V gene are MNHEY and SMNVEV (reference sequence). The CDR3 contains 15 residues. The junction had 16 bases not matched to a gene; V was cut back by 6 bases and J by 14 bases. CDR3 in DNA: TGTGCCAGCAGCCTTCTTGGGGGGGACCAACGTTTCCTGACTTTC. This encodes CASSLLGGDQRFLTF.

This clone was counted once. The rearrangement links TRBV28 to TRBJ2-1; 14 bases are shared with TRBD2. The CDR3 is made up of 16 amino acids. Germline lookup yields CDR1 MDHEN and CDR2 SYDVKM. Germline trimming cut 5 bases from V and 7 bases from J; bases unmatched to any gene: 7. CDR3 coding DNA: TGTGCCAGCAGTCCACCGGGACTAGCGGGAGTAAATGAGCAGTTCTTC. This codes for CASSPPGLAGVNEQFF.

Note on this clone: The same CDR3 arises from other DNA sequences in this sample as well. The V gene is TRBV9, the J gene TRBJ2-7; D unclear. CDR1 is SGDLS, CDR2 YYNGEE, per germline. The CDR3 has 14 amino acids. V was shortened by 4 bases and J by 1 base, with 12 bases between the two germline ends. The CDR3: CASSPTGTSYEQYF. The DNA for the CDR3 is TGTGCCAGCAGCCCTACGGGCACGTCCTACGAGCAGTACTTC.

V is TRBV7-9 and J is TRBJ2-7; D is undetermined. The CDR3 totals 13 residues. Trimming stripped 1 base from V and 6 bases from J, with 10 bases between. Looked up from germline, CDR1 is SEHNR and CDR2 is FQNEAQ (reference sequence). CDR3 sequence reads: CASSLELVGEQYF. DNA for the CDR3: TGTGCCAGCAGCTTAGAATTGGTAGGCGAGCAGTACTTC.

The chain employs TRBV7-6 and TRBJ2-7; D may be TRBD1 (6 bases). This CDR3 is 17 amino acids long. Per the germline V gene, CDR1 is SGHVS and CDR2 is FNYEAQ. Trimming removed 2 bases at V and 2 bases at J, with 19 bases between. In DNA form, the CDR3 reads TGTGCCAGCAGCTTAAGGGCTGGCAGGGGACATACCTACGAGCAGTACTTC. Its translation is CASSLRAGRGHTYEQYF.

The J gene is TRBJ2-7, the V gene TRBV28, with D perhaps matching TRBD2 (5 bases). CDR1 and CDR2 from the germline V gene are MDHEN and SYDVKM. The CDR3 is made up of 13 amino acids. V dropped 3 bases and J dropped 12 bases, with 18 bases sitting between them. The CDR3 loop is CASSFSLASPGYF. The DNA for the CDR3 is TGTGCCAGCAGTTTCTCCTTAGCTAGCCCAGGGTACTTC. The complete variable domain, with remaining parts taken from reference TRBV28 and TRBJ2-7, reads DVKVTQSSRYLVKRTGEKVFLECVQDMDHENMFWYRQDPGLGLRLIYFSYDVKMKEKGDIPEGYSVSREKKERFSLILESASTNQTSMYLCASSFSLASPGYFGPGTRLTVT.

The V call is TRBV10-3, the J call TRBJ1-5, with TRBD1 matching 9 bases. CDR1 is ENHRY, CDR2 SYGVKD, per germline. Unmatched junction bases numbered 11, after V lost 3 bases and J lost 11 bases. The CDR3 consists of 15 residues. The CDR3 protein is CAISETGTGLMAQHF. CDR3 sequence (DNA): TGTGCCATCAGTGAAACCGGGACAGGGTTGATGGCCCAGCATTTT.

This chain uses TRBV6-4 with TRBJ2-1; 7 nucleotides agree with TRBD2. V was clipped by 7 bases and J by 6 bases; unmatched bases: 24. The CDR3 is 19 residues long. CDR1 MRHNA and CDR2 SNTAGT come from the germline V gene. The CDR3: CASNEGIRRASGLINEQFF. As DNA, the CDR3 is TGTGCCAGCAACGAAGGAATTCGCAGGGCTAGCGGTCTCATCAATGAGCAGTTCTTC.

This chain links TRBV6-7 with TRBJ2-7; D may be TRBD2 (5 bases). TRBV6-7 has ORF status, its function being uncertain. V was clipped by 7 bases and J by 7 bases, with 11 bases between them. This CDR3 contains 11 residues. The CDR3 loop reads CASILPGEQYF. Written as DNA, the CDR3 is TGTGCCAGCATCCTCCCGGGAGAGCAGTACTTC.

The chain recombines TRBV28 with TRBJ2-7, with 8 bases matching TRBD1. CDR1 and CDR2 from the germline V gene are MDHEN and SYDVKM. V lost 5 bases, J lost 6 bases, and 9 bases stayed unmatched. This CDR3 spans 14 amino acids. CDR3 sequence (DNA): TGTGCCAGCAGTACCGGGACAGGACCCCTCGAGCAGTACTTC. This sequence encodes CASSTGTGPLEQYF.

This chain connects TRBV5-1 to TRBJ2-7; no clear D gene. V was clipped by 4 bases and J by 3 bases, with 17 bases between them. Germline values: CDR1 SGHRS, CDR2 YFSETQ. This CDR3 has 15 amino acids. The CDR3 loop reads CASSRLPGWGYEQYF. CDR3 coding DNA: TGCGCCAGCAGCCGCCTCCCCGGGTGGGGCTACGAGCAGTACTTC.

The rearrangement uses TRBV5-1 and TRBJ1-4, with D possibly being TRBD1 (5 bases). The CDR3 covers 20 residues. Germline V CDR1 and CDR2: SGHRS, YFSETQ. V gave up 4 bases and J gave up 0 bases, with 25 bases separating them. CDR3 region: CASSESRDPQAPATNEKLFF. The CDR3 nucleotides are TGCGCCAGCAGCGAATCCCGGGACCCACAAGCCCCTGCAACTAATGAAAAACTGTTTTTT.

Only one count was recorded for this clone. The chain recombines TRBV2 with TRBJ2-2, with 10 bases fitting TRBD1. The germline V gene has CDR1 SNHLY and CDR2 FYNNEI. V lost 10 bases to trimming and J lost 4 bases; unmatched junction nucleotides: 6. The CDR3 totals 14 residues. The CDR3 is CATRGTGVTGELFF. The DNA of the CDR3 is TGTGCCACTCGGGGGACAGGGGTCACCGGGGAGCTGTTTTTT.

Comments on this clone: Other DNA sequences of this sample code for an identical CDR3. This chain joins TRBV27 and TRBJ2-7, with D possibly being TRBD1 (5 bases). Germline CDR1 is MNHEY and CDR2 is SMNVEV (reference sequence). V was trimmed by 2 bases and J by 2 bases, leaving 10 bases between them. The CDR3 runs 14 residues. The DNA of the CDR3 is TGTGCCAGCAGTTTACTGGGGCTGGCCTACGAGCAGTACTTC. Protein sequence: CASSLLGLAYEQYF.

V gene TRBV28 combines with J gene TRBJ1-2; TRBD1 agrees at 7 bases. Germline-derived CDR1 and CDR2 are MDHEN and SYDVKM. The V segment lost 8 bases and the J segment 1 base; nucleotides outside the gene matches: 10. The CDR3 is 15 residues long. CDR3 protein: CASQDRDRYNYGYTF. The DNA of the CDR3 is TGTGCCAGCCAAGACCGGGACAGATATAACTATGGCTACACCTTC.

This sequence joins TRBV11-2 and TRBJ2-5; D gene unclear. V was cut by 3 bases and J by 1 base, with 18 bases left in between. Per the germline V gene, CDR1 is SGHAT and CDR2 is FQNNGV. The CDR3 extends over 17 amino acids. The CDR3 region has the DNA TGTGCCAGCAGCTTCCTTGCAGGCCCAGCAGTCCAAGAGACCCAGTACTTC. Its protein product is CASSFLAGPAVQETQYF.

This rearrangement joins TRBV7-3 to TRBJ2-1; perhaps D is TRBD1 or TRBD2 (5 bases each). Germline CDR1 SGHTA, CDR2 FQGTGA. CDR3 length: 12 amino acids. Trimming cost V 8 bases and J 8 bases, with 13 bases left between them. In DNA form, the CDR3 reads TGTGCCAGCCGAGGGTTGGGGGATGAGCAGTTCTTC. This encodes CASRGLGDEQFF.

This clone showed up just once. The chain joins TRBV5-1 to TRBJ1-6; D perhaps matches TRBD1 (5 bases). The CDR3 contains 15 residues. CDR1 SGHRS and CDR2 YFSETQ come from the germline V gene. With 4 bases removed from V and 4 bases from J, the gap between germline ends came to 12 bases. Here the CDR3 reads CASSPGRGYNSPLHF. For the CDR3, the DNA is TGCGCCAGCAGCCCCGGGAGGGGATATAATTCACCCCTCCACTTT.